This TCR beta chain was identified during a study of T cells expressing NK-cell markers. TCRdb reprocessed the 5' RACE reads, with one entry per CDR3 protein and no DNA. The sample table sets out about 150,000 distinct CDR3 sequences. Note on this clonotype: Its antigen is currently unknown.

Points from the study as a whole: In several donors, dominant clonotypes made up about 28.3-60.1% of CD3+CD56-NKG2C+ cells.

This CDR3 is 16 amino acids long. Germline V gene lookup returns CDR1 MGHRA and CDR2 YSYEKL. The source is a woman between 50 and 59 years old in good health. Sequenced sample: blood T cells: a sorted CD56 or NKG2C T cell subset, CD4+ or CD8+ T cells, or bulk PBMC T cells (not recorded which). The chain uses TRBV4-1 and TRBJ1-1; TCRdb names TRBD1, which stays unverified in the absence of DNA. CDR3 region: CASSPLRGVGNTEAFF.